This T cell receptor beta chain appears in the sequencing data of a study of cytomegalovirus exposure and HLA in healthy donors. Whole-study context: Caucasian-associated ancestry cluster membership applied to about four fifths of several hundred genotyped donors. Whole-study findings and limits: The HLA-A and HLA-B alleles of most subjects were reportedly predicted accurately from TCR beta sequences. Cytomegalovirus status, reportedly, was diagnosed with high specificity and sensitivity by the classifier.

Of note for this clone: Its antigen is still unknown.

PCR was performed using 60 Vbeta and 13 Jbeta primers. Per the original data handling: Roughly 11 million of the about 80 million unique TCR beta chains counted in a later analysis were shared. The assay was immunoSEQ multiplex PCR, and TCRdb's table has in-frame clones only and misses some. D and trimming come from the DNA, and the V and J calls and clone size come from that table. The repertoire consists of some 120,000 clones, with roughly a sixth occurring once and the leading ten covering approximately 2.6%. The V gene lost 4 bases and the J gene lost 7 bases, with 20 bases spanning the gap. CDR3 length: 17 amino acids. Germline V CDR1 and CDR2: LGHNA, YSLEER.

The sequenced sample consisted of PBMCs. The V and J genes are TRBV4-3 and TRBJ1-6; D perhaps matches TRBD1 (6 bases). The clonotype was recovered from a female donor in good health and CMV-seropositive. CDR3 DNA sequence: TGCGCCAGCAGCCTTTCCTGGGGGGGGGCAAGGAATTCACCCCTCCACTTT. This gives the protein CASSLSWGGARNSPLHF.